Reported below is one T cell receptor (beta chain). V lost 5 bases to trimming and J lost 4 bases; unmatched junction nucleotides: 4. The length of the CDR3 is 15 residues. Per the germline V gene, CDR1 is MNHEY and CDR2 is SVGAGI. The data stem from a study of blood T cell repertoires in COVID-19. Study at large: Acute-phase and convalescent COVID-19 samples originated in the United States, Italy and Spain.

As processed by the authors: Amplified reference gene primers provided the basis for estimating nucleated cell counts. The protocol was immunoSEQ multiplex PCR, while the TCRdb copy is restricted to in-frame clones and leaves out a portion. The V and J calls and the clone size are those of that table, but D and trimming were determined from the DNA. Here the sample spans nearly 350,000 clones, about 90% being singletons. The rearrangement links TRBV6-5 to TRBJ2-1; 11 bases map to TRBD2. The sample taken for sequencing was peripheral blood. The source of this sequence is a woman aged 18-29 years who had recovered from COVID-19. This CDR3 reads CASSSIAGGYNEQFF. CDR3 DNA sequence: TGTGCCAGCAGTAGTATAGCGGGAGGGTACAATGAGCAGTTCTTC.